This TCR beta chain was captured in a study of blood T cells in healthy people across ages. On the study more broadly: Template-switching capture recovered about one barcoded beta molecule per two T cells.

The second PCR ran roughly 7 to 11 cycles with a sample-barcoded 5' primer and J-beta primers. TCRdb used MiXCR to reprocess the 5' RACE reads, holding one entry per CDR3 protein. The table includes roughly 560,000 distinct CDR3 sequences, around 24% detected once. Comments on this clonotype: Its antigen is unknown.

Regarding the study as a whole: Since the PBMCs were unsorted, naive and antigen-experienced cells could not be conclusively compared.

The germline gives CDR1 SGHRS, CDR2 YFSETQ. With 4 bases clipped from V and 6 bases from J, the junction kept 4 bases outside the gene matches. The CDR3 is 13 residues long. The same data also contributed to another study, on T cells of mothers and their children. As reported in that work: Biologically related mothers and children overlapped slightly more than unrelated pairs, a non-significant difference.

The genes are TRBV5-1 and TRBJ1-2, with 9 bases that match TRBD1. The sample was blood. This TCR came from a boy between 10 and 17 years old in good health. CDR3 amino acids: CASSHRTGDGYTF. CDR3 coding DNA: TGCGCCAGCAGCCACCGGACAGGGGATGGCTACACCTTC.